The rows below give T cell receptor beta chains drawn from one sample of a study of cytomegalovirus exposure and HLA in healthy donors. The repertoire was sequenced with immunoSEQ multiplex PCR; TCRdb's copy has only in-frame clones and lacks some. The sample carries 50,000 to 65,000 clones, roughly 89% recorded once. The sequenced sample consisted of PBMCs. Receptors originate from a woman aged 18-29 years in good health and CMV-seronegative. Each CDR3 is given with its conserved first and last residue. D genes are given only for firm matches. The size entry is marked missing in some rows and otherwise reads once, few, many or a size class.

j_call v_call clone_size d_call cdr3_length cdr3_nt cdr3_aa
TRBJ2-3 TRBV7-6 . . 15 TGTGCCAGCAGAAGGGACGGGAGTCGAACAGATACGCAGTATTTT CASRRDGSRTDTQYF
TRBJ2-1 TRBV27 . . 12 TGTGCCAGCAGCGGGGACTGGGGTGAGCAGTTCTTC CASSGDWGEQFF
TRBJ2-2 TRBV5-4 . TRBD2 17 TGTGCCAGCAGCCGACTAGCGGGAGGGCTAAACACCGGGGAGCTGTTTTTT CASSRLAGGLNTGELFF
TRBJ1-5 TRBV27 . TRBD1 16 TGTGCCAGCAGTCCACAGGGGCGCCAGAGCAATCAGCCCCAGCATTTT CASSPQGRQSNQPQHF
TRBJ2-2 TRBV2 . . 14 TGTGCCAGCAGTGAGCTAGCGCGAACCGGGGAGCTGTTTTTT CASSELARTGELFF
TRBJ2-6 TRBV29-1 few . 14 TGCAGCGTCCTACCTACGGCTGGGGCCAACGTCCTGACTTTC CSVLPTAGANVLTF
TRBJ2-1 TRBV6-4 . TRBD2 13 TGTGCCAGCAGTGTACTAGCGAAGAGTGAGCAGTTCTTC CASSVLAKSEQFF
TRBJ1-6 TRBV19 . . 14 TGTGCCAGCATGGACAGCTCCTATAATTCACCCCTCCACTTT CASMDSSYNSPLHF
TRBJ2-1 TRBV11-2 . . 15 TGTGCCAGCAGCTTAGGACAGTCTTACTACAATGAGCAGTTCTTC CASSLGQSYYNEQFF
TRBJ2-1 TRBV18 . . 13 TGTGCCAGCTCAGCCGAGACTAGATTTGAGCAGTTCTTC CASSAETRFEQFF
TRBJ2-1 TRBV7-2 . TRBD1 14 TGTGCCAGCAGCCCGACAGGGGGCGCGGATGAGCAGTTCTTC CASSPTGGADEQFF
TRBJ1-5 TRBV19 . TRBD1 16 TGTGCCAGTAGCAGACTCGGACAGGCTGGGGCTCAGCCCCAGCATTTT CASSRLGQAGAQPQHF
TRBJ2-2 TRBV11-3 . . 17 TGTGCCAGCAGCTTATCTCTAGGTCCGAAAACGTTCGGGGAGCTGTTTTTT CASSLSLGPKTFGELFF
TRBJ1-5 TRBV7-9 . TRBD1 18 TGTGCCAGCAGCTCCTCTTCAGGAGGGGGCCCTAGCAATCAGCCCCAGCATTTT CASSSSSGGGPSNQPQHF
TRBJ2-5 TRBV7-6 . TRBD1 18 TGTGCCAGCAGCCCTCCGGCGGCCGGGACAGCCCCAGAAGAGACCCAGTACTTC CASSPPAAGTAPEETQYF
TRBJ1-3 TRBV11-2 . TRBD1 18 TGTGCCAGCAGCTTAGCACCGCCAGGGGGGCAATCTGGAAACACCATATATTTT CASSLAPPGGQSGNTIYF
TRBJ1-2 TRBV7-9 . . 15 TGTGCCAGCAGCAATGTGACTGTGGGTCAACTCGGCTACACCTTC CASSNVTVGQLGYTF
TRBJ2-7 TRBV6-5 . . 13 TGTGCCAGCAGTTACAATGTCGCCTACGAGCAGTACTTC CASSYNVAYEQYF